Given below is one T cell receptor beta chain in context. The antigen it binds to is not known. No per-base quality is available; no much larger clone lies one base away. The sample originates from a study of molecular identifiers for immune sequencing clone quantification listed by TCRdb under 2018. With respect to the entire study: For a replicate experiment, RNA from roughly 20,000 or 100,000 naive CD8 T cells was divided into five aliquots, and four of the five aliquots were sequenced. The study was a methods study using CD8 T cells to benchmark molecular-identifier clustering-based TCR repertoire sequencing (MIDCIRS) and TCR RNA copy counting. Study-level results and caveats: In CMV-specific effector cells, clones with more than 20 RNA copies contained over 99% of molecules, whereas in naive cells such clones contained under 1% of molecules. Even against a background of about 960,000 naive CD8 T cells, spiked-in Jurkat TCR RNA amounting to a single cell's worth was reported to be detectable. The naive libraries included spiked-in Jurkat TCR RNA (roughly nine copies' worth), and this Jurkat TCR RNA is not part of the donor repertoire. Without barcode sub-clustering, chimeric consensus sequences inflated TCR diversity; chimeras reached as high as 47%. Identical TCR molecules sharing a barcode could cause highly expanded clone sizes to be underestimated. Around 2.9 recovered TCR RNA copies per cell were obtained by modeling, versus 9 to 10 by digital PCR, implying a capture efficiency of 30% to 35%.

Naive CD8 T cell libraries were made from approximately 20,000 to 1,000,000 sorted cells using 10%, 30% or 50% of purified RNA. On a BD FACSAria II, naive CD8 T cells were FACS-sorted as CD8+CD4-CCR7+CD45RA+ and collected into RLT Plus buffer. Nine to eleven TCR copies' worth of Jurkat RNA were spiked into about 20,000-1,000,000 naive CD8 T cell samples to test detection sensitivity. CD8 T cells were enriched using RosetteSep CD8+ T Cell Enrichment Cocktail and Ficoll-Paque, and the enriched cells then underwent ACK red cell lysis. The germline V gene (reference sequence) supplies CDR1 LNHDA and CDR2 SQIVND. The CDR3 sequence holds 15 residues, the cysteine and phenylalanine included. Of the read, only the CDR3 DNA is kept; its 45 bases are in frame from base 1. Germline trimming amounts to 3 bases on V and 2 bases on J, with 4 as the count of junction bases outside the gene matches. Receptor libraries were prepared by PCR. These reads were obtained on an Illumina HiSeq 4000. Bulk TCR libraries were generated as previously described, with the TCR primers listed in Table S5 used. Purification of total RNA was performed with the Qiagen AllPrep DNA/RNA kit. Before any analysis, reads coming from multiple sequencing runs of the same library were combined into one pool. From the authors' description of their analysis: Reads were retained only if an exact TCR constant sequence was present, and the retained reads were trimmed to 150 nt and grouped according to their 12-nt molecular barcodes. Reads in each barcode group were sub-clustered using a 15% Levenshtein threshold, and a quality-weighted consensus sequence was built for each RNA molecule. Non-functional sequences were discarded, and so were lower-count sequences lying one edit away from another sequence. Based on fitting two negative binomial distributions, any barcode sub-cluster with under 20% of the maximum read count was discarded. TCRdb trimmed public reads at Q25 via fastp, called clones via MiXCR and kept in-frame beta chains. Each CDR3 protein appears once, grouped with its most common genes and DNA. What appears here as the V and J calls and clone size reflects TCRdb's work, not the paper's. Within this sample are about 510,000 distinct CDR3 sequences, with 20% to 25% of them counted one time only. The ten largest clones take up approximately 0.8% of the sample.

The chain was built from TRBV19 and TRBJ2-1; the central 7 bases match TRBD2. This sequence originates from a human donor in good health. Some libraries in this study had Jurkat cell RNA spiked in. Sequencing was done on a sample of naive CD8+ T cells from blood, with Jurkat cell RNA spiked in. The cell subset or site label on this specimen signifies: FACS-sorted CD8+CD4-CCR7+CD45RA+ naive T cells. The CDR3 in this case is CASSIAGATYNEQFF. The base sequence is TGTGCCAGTAGTATTGCGGGAGCGACCTACAATGAGCAGTTCTTC.